Below are 2 T cell receptor beta chains sequenced from a single sample in a study of cytomegalovirus exposure and HLA in healthy donors (TCRdb year 2017). The library was produced with the immunoSEQ multiplex PCR assay. A mixture of 60 forward primers for TCR Vbeta segments and 13 reverse primers for TCR Jbeta segments was used in the multiplex PCR. In its TCRdb copy, this immuneACCESS table keeps in-frame sequences only and misses some clones. Where compared with another copy, unresolved V genes explain less than half of these, and the others have no known cause. A total of about 130,000 clones appear in this sample, 75% to 85% of them only once. Under 3% of the sample rests with the top ten. The sequenced material came from PBMCs. These receptors were collected from a man aged 25-45 years in good health and CMV-seronegative.

This clone appeared once. V is TRBV15 and J is TRBJ1-2; D is ambiguous. CDR1 and CDR2 (germline): LNHNV, YYDKDF (reference sequence). The CDR3 length is 16 residues. V lost 3 bases and J lost 2, with 16 bases in between. The chain's CDR3 is CATSSITSRGNYGYTF. CDR3 coding DNA: TGTGCCACCAGCAGTATAACTAGTCGGGGAAACTATGGCTACACCTTC.

This clone was seen more than once but under ten times. V and J are TRBV13 and TRBJ2-5; 16 bases agree with TRBD2. CDR3 length equals 16 residues. The V segment lost 6 bases and the J segment 5 bases; nucleotides outside the gene matches: 6. From germline, CDR1 is PRHDT and CDR2 FYEKMQ (reference sequence). The CDR3: CASSDRGLAGGETQYF. The CDR3 nucleotides read TGTGCCAGCAGTGATAGGGGACTAGCGGGAGGGGAGACCCAGTACTTC.